Listed below are T cell receptor beta chains from one sample, sequenced in a study of beta chain features in type 1 diabetes. The data were produced by immunoSEQ multiplex PCR, yet TCRdb's version contains in-frame clones alone and is incomplete. The sample consists of 350,000 to 450,000 clones, roughly 13% of them appearing once. Specimen: naive CD4+ T cells from blood. These TCRs come from a man aged 25-45 years in good health. The CDR3 runs from the conserved cysteine through the conserved F or W. A D gene is named only where the DNA matches it firmly. Size values are once, few and many counts, or a class for expanded clones, and some rows have none.

v_call: TRBV6-6
clone_size: .
j_call: TRBJ1-1
d_call: TRBD1
cdr3_aa: CASSLRTGGMNTEAFF
cdr3_nt: TGTGCCAGCAGTCTTCGGACAGGGGGAATGAACACTGAAGCTTTCTTT

v_call: TRBV5-6
clone_size: .
j_call: TRBJ1-5
d_call: TRBD1
cdr3_aa: CASSQRTGAYQPQHF
cdr3_nt: TGTGCCAGCAGCCAACGGACAGGCGCTTATCAGCCCCAGCATTTT

v_call: TRBV29-1
clone_size: few
j_call: TRBJ2-1
d_call: TRBD1
cdr3_aa: CSVNALGTAIASINNEQFF
cdr3_nt: TGCAGCGTTAACGCTCTGGGGACAGCGATAGCCTCGATCAACAATGAGCAGTTCTTC

v_call: TRBV10-3
clone_size: few
j_call: TRBJ2-7
d_call: .
cdr3_aa: CAISEAQKYELQYF
cdr3_nt: TGTGCCATCAGTGAGGCACAGAAGTACGAGTTGCAGTACTTC

v_call: TRBV9
clone_size: .
j_call: TRBJ2-3
d_call: .
cdr3_aa: CASSVIGGGRSDTQYF
cdr3_nt: TGTGCCAGCAGCGTCATCGGCGGGGGCCGGTCGGATACGCAGTATTTT

v_call: TRBV18
clone_size: .
j_call: TRBJ2-6
d_call: .
cdr3_aa: CASSTTGRGSGANVLTF
cdr3_nt: TGTGCCAGCTCAACGACAGGGAGGGGCTCTGGGGCCAACGTCCTGACTTTC

v_call: TRBV7-2
clone_size: .
j_call: TRBJ2-5
d_call: .
cdr3_aa: CASSLASGAVGETQYF
cdr3_nt: TGTGCCAGCAGCTTAGCGTCGGGAGCCGTAGGAGAGACCCAGTACTTC

v_call: TRBV7-9
clone_size: .
j_call: TRBJ2-7
d_call: TRBD1
cdr3_aa: CASSSNEGTGHF
cdr3_nt: TGTGCCAGCAGCTCCAACGAAGGGACAGGCCACTTC

v_call: TRBV19
clone_size: few
j_call: TRBJ2-1
d_call: TRBD2
cdr3_aa: CASILTSGNTNEQFF
cdr3_nt: TGTGCCAGTATCCTGACTAGCGGGAACACTAATGAGCAGTTCTTC

v_call: TRBV29-1
clone_size: few
j_call: TRBJ1-1
d_call: .
cdr3_aa: CSVDLWGSNTEAFF
cdr3_nt: TGCAGCGTTGACCTGTGGGGATCGAACACTGAAGCTTTCTTT

v_call: TRBV18
clone_size: .
j_call: TRBJ2-5
d_call: TRBD2
cdr3_aa: CASSPLAGPRKETQYF
cdr3_nt: TGTGCCAGCTCCCCCCTAGCGGGTCCAAGGAAAGAGACCCAGTACTTC

v_call: TRBV19
clone_size: .
j_call: TRBJ2-5
d_call: TRBD1
cdr3_aa: CASSRDRRKETQYF
cdr3_nt: TGTGCCAGTAGTCGGGACAGGAGGAAGGAGACCCAGTACTTC

v_call: TRBV7-6
clone_size: few
j_call: TRBJ2-3
d_call: .
cdr3_aa: CASSSQTGGAADTQYF
cdr3_nt: TGTGCCAGCAGCTCCCAAACAGGAGGTGCCGCAGATACGCAGTATTTT

v_call: TRBV5-1
clone_size: few
j_call: TRBJ2-5
d_call: TRBD1
cdr3_aa: CASSPRTGGRQETQYF
cdr3_nt: TGCGCCAGCAGCCCTCGGACAGGGGGTAGGCAAGAGACCCAGTACTTC

v_call: TRBV6-5
clone_size: .
j_call: TRBJ2-1
d_call: TRBD2
cdr3_aa: CASSYSGLAAERLFF
cdr3_nt: TGTGCCAGCAGTTACTCTGGACTAGCGGCGGAGAGGTTATTCTTC

v_call: TRBV7-2
clone_size: .
j_call: TRBJ1-5
d_call: .
cdr3_aa: CASSEQGGSNQPQHF
cdr3_nt: TGTGCCAGCAGCGAACAGGGAGGAAGCAATCAGCCCCAGCATTTT

v_call: TRBV14
clone_size: .
j_call: TRBJ1-3
d_call: TRBD1
cdr3_aa: CASSYRGGNTIYF
cdr3_nt: TGTGCCAGCAGCTACAGGGGTGGAAACACCATATATTTT

v_call: TRBV20-1
clone_size: few
j_call: TRBJ1-1
d_call: .
cdr3_aa: CSARRTEAFF
cdr3_nt: TGCAGTGCTAGACGCACTGAAGCTTTCTTT

v_call: TRBV30
clone_size: .
j_call: TRBJ2-5
d_call: TRBD1
cdr3_aa: CAWTYPIFGTGRETQYF
cdr3_nt: TGTGCCTGGACCTACCCCATCTTTGGGACAGGGAGGGAGACCCAGTACTTC

v_call: TRBV7-6
clone_size: few
j_call: TRBJ2-1
d_call: .
cdr3_aa: CASSLWSRDEQFF
cdr3_nt: TGTGCCAGCAGCTTGTGGTCTCGGGATGAGCAGTTCTTC

v_call: TRBV30
clone_size: .
j_call: TRBJ2-2
d_call: TRBD1
cdr3_aa: CAWSGRGTGNTGELFF
cdr3_nt: TGTGCCTGGAGTGGGCGAGGGACAGGGAACACCGGGGAGCTGTTTTTT

v_call: TRBV7-2
clone_size: .
j_call: TRBJ1-3
d_call: TRBD1
cdr3_aa: CASSLSRGSGNTIYF
cdr3_nt: TGTGCCAGCAGCTTAAGCAGGGGGAGCGGAAACACCATATATTTT

v_call: TRBV4-3
clone_size: .
j_call: TRBJ2-1
d_call: TRBD1
cdr3_aa: CASSQFGTGIYNEQFF
cdr3_nt: TGCGCCAGCAGCCAATTTGGGACAGGGATCTACAATGAGCAGTTCTTC

v_call: TRBV20-1
clone_size: .
j_call: TRBJ2-5
d_call: .
cdr3_aa: CSAERGETQYF
cdr3_nt: TGCAGTGCGGAACGCGGGGAGACCCAGTACTTC

v_call: TRBV9
clone_size: .
j_call: TRBJ2-3
d_call: .
cdr3_aa: CASSPQGRDTQYF
cdr3_nt: TGTGCCAGCAGCCCTCAAGGAAGAGATACGCAGTATTTT

v_call: TRBV7-2
clone_size: .
j_call: TRBJ2-3
d_call: TRBD2
cdr3_aa: CASSFAGTSDFGNTDTQYF
cdr3_nt: TGTGCCAGCAGCTTCGCCGGGACTAGCGATTTTGGCAACACAGATACGCAGTATTTT

v_call: TRBV5-6
clone_size: .
j_call: TRBJ1-5
d_call: TRBD1
cdr3_aa: CASSTGQASQPQHF
cdr3_nt: TGTGCCAGCAGCACAGGACAGGCGAGTCAGCCCCAGCATTTT

v_call: TRBV18
clone_size: .
j_call: TRBJ1-3
d_call: .
cdr3_aa: CASSRTVTGNTIYF
cdr3_nt: TGTGCCAGCTCCCGGACCGTTACTGGAAACACCATATATTTT

v_call: TRBV27
clone_size: few
j_call: TRBJ2-1
d_call: .
cdr3_aa: CASHRGGRNEQFF
cdr3_nt: TGTGCCAGCCACAGGGGAGGAAGGAATGAGCAGTTCTTC